This TCR beta chain was observed in a study of cytomegalovirus exposure and HLA in healthy donors. PCR used 60 Vbeta primers and 13 Jbeta primers. Some clones are missing from TCRdb's copy, which holds only in-frame ones; the method was immunoSEQ multiplex PCR. This sample yields 90,000 to 150,000 clones, of which 77% are seen a single time; roughly 4.5% belongs to the top ten. CDR3 size: 15 residues. V was clipped by 6 bases and J by 6 bases; unmatched bases: 11. Germline V CDR1 and CDR2: SNHLY, FYNNEI. The TCR originated in a man in his forties or fifties in good health and CMV-seropositive. V is TRBV2 and J is TRBJ2-3, with TRBD1 matching 8 bases. Material for sequencing was PBMCs. The CDR3 loop reads CASRGTGTPFDTQYF. The CDR3, as DNA: TGTGCCAGCAGGGGGACAGGAACCCCTTTTGATACGCAGTATTTT.